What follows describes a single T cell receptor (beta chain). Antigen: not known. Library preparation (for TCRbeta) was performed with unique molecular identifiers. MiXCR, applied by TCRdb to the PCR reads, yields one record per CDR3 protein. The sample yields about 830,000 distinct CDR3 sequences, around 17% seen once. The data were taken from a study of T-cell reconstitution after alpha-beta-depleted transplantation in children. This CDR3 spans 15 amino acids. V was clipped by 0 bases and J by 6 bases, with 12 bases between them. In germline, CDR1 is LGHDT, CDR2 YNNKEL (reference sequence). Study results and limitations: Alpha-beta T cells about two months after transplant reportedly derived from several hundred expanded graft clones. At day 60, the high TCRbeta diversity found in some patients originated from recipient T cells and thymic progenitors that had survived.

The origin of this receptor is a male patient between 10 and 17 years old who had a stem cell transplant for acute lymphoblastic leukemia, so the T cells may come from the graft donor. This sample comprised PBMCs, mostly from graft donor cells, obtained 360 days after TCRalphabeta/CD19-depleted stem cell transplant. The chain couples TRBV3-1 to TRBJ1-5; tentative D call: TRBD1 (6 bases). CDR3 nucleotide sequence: TGTGCCAGCAGCCAAGATAGGACGACAGGTCAGCCCCAGCATTTT. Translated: CASSQDRTTGQPQHF.